This is a list of T cell receptor beta chains from one sample in a study of T cell repertoires in cytomegalovirus infection. TCRdb reprocessed the reads with MiXCR, giving one entry per CDR3 protein. The sample lists roughly 170,000 distinct CDR3 sequences; roughly 21% were seen once. The antigens these receptors bind are not known. Sequences were derived from CD8+ T cells from cultured PBMCs, sampled from culture after CMV antigen stimulation. Receptors were obtained from a human donor in good health (CMV status not recorded). Some clones in this sample may be carry-over from other donors' samples. CDR3s include the opening cysteine and the closing phenylalanine or tryptophan. The D gene is left open where the match is weak. Clone size is stated in some rows and not others, as once, few, many or a class when expanded.

size: -; D: -; V: TRBV12-3/TRBV12-4; J: TRBJ2-5; DNA: TGTGCCAGCAGCCCCGGGATCCAAGAGACCCAGTACTTC; CDR3: CASSPGIQETQYF
size: -; D: TRBD1; V: TRBV4-1; J: TRBJ1-4; DNA: TGCGCCAGCAGCCAGACCCCCGGGACAGGGGTTGAAAAACTGTTTTTT; CDR3: CASSQTPGTGVEKLFF
size: -; D: TRBD2; V: TRBV4-3; J: TRBJ2-7; DNA: TGCGCCAGCAGCCAAGATATGACTAGCTACGACTCCGAGCAGTACTTC; CDR3: CASSQDMTSYDSEQYF
size: -; D: -; V: TRBV7-2; J: TRBJ2-7; DNA: TGTGCCAGCAGCTTAGTTAGTCCCCACTACGAGCAGTACTTC; CDR3: CASSLVSPHYEQYF
size: -; D: TRBD2; V: TRBV24-1; J: TRBJ2-1; DNA: TGTGCCACCAGTGAGGCCGGGGGGGGTTATGAGCAGTTCTTC; CDR3: CATSEAGGGYEQFF
size: -; D: TRBD1; V: TRBV6-5; J: TRBJ2-3; DNA: TGTGCCAGCAGCTCAGAGCCAACAGGGGCAGATACGCAGTATTTT; CDR3: CASSSEPTGADTQYF
size: -; D: -; V: TRBV12-3/TRBV12-4; J: TRBJ1-1; DNA: TGTGCCAGCAGTATGCGCCGGGACTCCTTGACTGAAGCTTTCTTT; CDR3: CASSMRRDSLTEAFF
size: few; D: -; V: TRBV4-1; J: TRBJ1-2; DNA: TGCGCCAGCAGCCACTGGCAGGACTTCGCCCCGCCGGGCTACACCTTC; CDR3: CASSHWQDFAPPGYTF
size: -; D: TRBD1; V: TRBV27; J: TRBJ1-2; DNA: TGTGCCAGCAGTTCTGACTGGACAGGGGGCTATGGCTACACCTTC; CDR3: CASSSDWTGGYGYTF
size: -; D: -; V: TRBV30; J: TRBJ1-2; DNA: TGTGCCTGGAGTGTGTGGGGCCGGGTCTATGGCTACACCTTC; CDR3: CAWSVWGRVYGYTF
size: -; D: TRBD1; V: TRBV6-2/TRBV6-3; J: TRBJ2-1; DNA: TGTGCCAGCAGTATCACCGGGACAGGTGAGCAGTTCTTC; CDR3: CASSITGTGEQFF
size: -; D: TRBD2; V: TRBV10-3; J: TRBJ2-2; DNA: TGTGCCATCAGCGTCGCGGGGGTCTGGGAGGAGCTGTTTTTT; CDR3: CAISVAGVWEELFF
size: -; D: -; V: TRBV7-9; J: TRBJ2-7; DNA: TGTGCCAGCAGCTTTAGTGGCAGCTCCTACGAGCAGTACTTC; CDR3: CASSFSGSSYEQYF
size: few; D: TRBD1; V: TRBV19; J: TRBJ2-7; DNA: TGTGCCACCGCATGGGGACAGGGGGGCTACGAGCAGTACTTC; CDR3: CATAWGQGGYEQYF
size: -; D: TRBD1; V: TRBV28; J: TRBJ1-3; DNA: TGTGCCAGCGCCGGACAGGCCATCTCTGGAAACACCATATATTTT; CDR3: CASAGQAISGNTIYF
size: many; D: TRBD2; V: TRBV28; J: TRBJ2-3; DNA: TGTGCCAGCAGTCTTGGACTAGCTACGCAGTATTTT; CDR3: CASSLGLATQYF
size: many; D: TRBD1; V: TRBV6-1; J: TRBJ2-2; DNA: TGTGCCAGCAGTGATGGGGACAGGGACACCGGGGAGCTGTTTTTT; CDR3: CASSDGDRDTGELFF
size: -; D: -; V: TRBV20-1; J: TRBJ2-1; DNA: TGCAGTGCTAGAGATAGCAGCGGGACAGACTACAATGAGCAGTTCTTC; CDR3: CSARDSSGTDYNEQFF
size: few; D: -; V: TRBV7-2; J: TRBJ1-2; DNA: TGTGCCAGCAGCGCAGACTTGGGACCTAACTATGGCTACACCTTC; CDR3: CASSADLGPNYGYTF
size: few; D: -; V: TRBV27; J: TRBJ2-1; DNA: TGTGCCAGCAGTTTACTGGGGGCGACCTACAATGAGCAGTTCTTC; CDR3: CASSLLGATYNEQFF
size: many; D: -; V: TRBV27; J: TRBJ2-5; DNA: TGTGCCAGCAGACCCTTGGGGTACCAAGAGACCCAGTACTTC; CDR3: CASRPLGYQETQYF
size: few; D: TRBD2; V: TRBV4-1; J: TRBJ2-1; DNA: TGCGCCAGCAGCCACGTTCCTAGCGGCTCCTACAATGAGCAGTTCTTC; CDR3: CASSHVPSGSYNEQFF
size: -; D: -; V: TRBV9; J: TRBJ2-4; DNA: TGTGCCAGCAGCGCAGCCTCCAAAAACATTCAGTACTTC; CDR3: CASSAASKNIQYF
size: -; D: -; V: TRBV24-1; J: TRBJ2-1; DNA: TGTGCCACCAGTGCCCCGACGGGCTCCGAATACAATGAGCAGTTCTTC; CDR3: CATSAPTGSEYNEQFF
size: -; D: TRBD2; V: TRBV7-8; J: TRBJ2-1; DNA: TGTGCCAGCAGCTTAGAAGCAGCGGGGGGGCCTAATGAGCAGTTCTTC; CDR3: CASSLEAAGGPNEQFF
size: few; D: -; V: TRBV6-2/TRBV6-3; J: TRBJ2-1; DNA: TGTGCCAGCAGTTACTTAGGGGAGGCGAATGAGCAGTTCTTC; CDR3: CASSYLGEANEQFF
size: -; D: -; V: TRBV18; J: TRBJ1-6; DNA: TGTGCCAGCTCACCCCAGAGTAGCTCCTATAATTCACCCCTCCACTTT; CDR3: CASSPQSSSYNSPLHF
size: -; D: -; V: TRBV27; J: TRBJ1-1; DNA: TGTGCCAGCAGCCCATATTTCGGCGTTGGTGAAGCTTTCTTT; CDR3: CASSPYFGVGEAFF